A single sample gave rise to the 24 T cell receptor beta chains below, sequenced in a study of T cell responses to AZD1222 COVID-19 vaccine. Some clones are missing from TCRdb's copy, which holds only in-frame ones; the method was immunoSEQ multiplex PCR. The sample yields about 97,000 clones, about 88% seen once. This specimen was peripheral blood, taken on day 0 of AZD1222 vaccination. Receptors originate from an adult in good health.

The rearrangement links TRBV28 to TRBJ2-3; 11 bases line up with TRBD2. The CDR3 has 15 residues. With 6 bases clipped from V and 0 bases from J, the junction kept 2 bases outside the gene matches. Germline values: CDR1 MDHEN, CDR2 SYDVKM. CDR3 region: CASSLAGGSTDTQYF. CDR3 sequence (DNA): TGTGCCAGCAGCTTAGCGGGGGGGAGCACAGATACGCAGTATTTT.

The rearrangement joins TRBV4-1 to TRBJ1-6, with 10 bases aligning to TRBD1. The J segment lost 5 bases and the V segment lost 1 base, leaving 8 bases of the junction unmatched. The CDR3 contains 18 residues. Germline V gene lookup returns CDR1 MGHRA and CDR2 YSYEKL. For the CDR3, the DNA is TGCGCCAGCAGCCAAGGCCGGGACAGGGGCCGCGATAATTCACCCCTCCACTTT. Amino acid sequence: CASSQGRDRGRDNSPLHF.

The chain carries TRBV3-1 (or the pseudogene TRBV3-2) and TRBJ1-4; TRBD1 agrees at 9 bases. Germline lookup yields CDR1 LGHDT and CDR2 YNNKEL (reference sequence). V lost 6 bases, J lost 8 bases, and 10 bases stayed unmatched. This CDR3 region has 15 residues. CDR3 coding DNA: TGTGCCAGCAGATCCGGTAGGACAGGGGACGAAAAACTGTTTTTT. It is translated as CASRSGRTGDEKLFF.

Concerning this clone: Other DNA variants within this sample encode the same CDR3. The chain joins TRBV7-2 to TRBJ1-3; D not certain. The length of the CDR3 is 13 residues. V was shortened by 4 bases and J by 4 bases, with 8 bases between the two germline ends. Germline-derived CDR1 and CDR2 are SGHTA and FQGNSA. The CDR3 DNA reads TGTGCCAGCAGCTATTCGTCCGGAAACACCATATATTTT. As protein: CASSYSSGNTIYF.

The genes are TRBV5-1 and TRBJ1-6, with D perhaps TRBD1 (5 bases). V lost 2 bases and J 6 bases, leaving 12 bases between the germline ends. The CDR3 loop spans 15 amino acids. Germline V CDR1 and CDR2: SGHRS, YFSETQ. CDR3: CASSLARDGNSPLHF. The CDR3 region has the DNA TGCGCCAGCAGCTTAGCCAGGGATGGTAATTCACCCCTCCACTTT.

The V call is TRBV19, the J call TRBJ1-5, with TRBD1 as a possible D gene (6 bases). This CDR3 comprises 17 residues. Trimming took 0 bases from V and 6 from J, leaving 18 bases between them. CDR1 and CDR2 (germline): LNHDA, SQIVND (reference sequence). The CDR3 here is CASSIDRAGRGGQPQHF. The CDR3 nucleotides are TGTGCCAGTAGTATAGATCGAGCTGGCAGGGGAGGTCAGCCCCAGCATTTT.

This chain joins TRBV4-3 and TRBJ2-2; 8 bases match TRBD2. There are 17 residues in the CDR3. V was pared by 2 bases and J by 3 bases, with 8 bases of the junction left unmatched. Germline V gene lookup returns CDR1 LGHNA and CDR2 YSLEER. The DNA for the CDR3 is TGCGCCAGCAGCCAACTAACGGTACTAGCGGACACCGGGGAGCTGTTTTTT. Translated: CASSQLTVLADTGELFF.

The chain employs TRBV28 and TRBJ1-2; D is ambiguous. Per the germline V gene, CDR1 is MDHEN and CDR2 is SYDVKM. V gave up 3 bases and J gave up 4 bases, with 6 bases separating them. This CDR3 region has 12 residues. The CDR3 region is CASSFGSYGYTF. CDR3 in DNA: TGTGCCAGCAGTTTTGGCAGCTATGGCTACACCTTC.

This chain connects TRBV5-4 to TRBJ1-3; D uncertain. The CDR3 extends over 15 amino acids. V lost 2 bases to trimming and J lost 2 bases, with 11 bases between them. Germline CDR1 is SGHNT and CDR2 is YYREEE (reference sequence). CDR3 DNA sequence: TGTGCCAGCAGCTTTGGCCCCGGGGCTGGAAACACCATATATTTT. It yields the protein CASSFGPGAGNTIYF.

This chain links TRBV7-2 with TRBJ2-3; possible D gene TRBD2, 6 bases. V was cut by 0 bases and J by 2 bases, with 6 bases left in between. The CDR3 sequence is 14 residues long. CDR1 is SGHTA, CDR2 FQGNSA, per germline. The CDR3 DNA reads TGTGCCAGCAGCTTAGCGGGACTCACAGATACGCAGTATTTT. Amino acids: CASSLAGLTDTQYF. The whole variable domain, remainder taken from reference TRBV7-2 and TRBJ2-3, is GAGVSQSPSNKVTEKGKDVELRCDPISGHTALYWYRQSLGQGLEFLIYFQGNSAPDKSGLPSDRFSAERTGGSVSTLTIQRTQQEDSAVYLCASSLAGLTDTQYFGPGTRLTVL.

The chain combines TRBV5-6 with TRBJ1-1; D is unresolved. Trimming left V 2 bases short and J 0 bases short, with 8 bases between. The CDR3 runs 14 residues. Germline V gene sequence: CDR1 SGHDT, CDR2 YYEEEE. CDR3 loop: CASSFNRLNTEAFF. Written as DNA, the CDR3 is TGTGCCAGCAGCTTTAACCGCCTGAACACTGAAGCTTTCTTT.

This chain joins TRBV2 and TRBJ1-2, with 10 bases identical to TRBD1. The germline CDR1 and CDR2 sequences are SNHLY and FYNNEI. The CDR3 contains 16 residues. The V and J ends lost 6 bases and 8 bases, in that order; junction bases with no gene match: 15. The CDR3 DNA sequence: TGTGCCAGCAGCCCTATGAGAAGAGGACAGGGGGAAGGCTACACCTTC. Protein sequence: CASSPMRRGQGEGYTF.

The chain combines TRBV2 with TRBJ2-1; D might be TRBD2 (6 bases). The CDR3 is 15 amino acids. Per germline, CDR1 SNHLY and CDR2 FYNNEI. Trimming shortened V by 11 bases and J by 0 bases, and 17 bases separated the two germline ends. CDR3 bases: TGTGCCGGAAGGCGTGGGGGGAGCTCCTACAATGAGCAGTTCTTC. Translation gives CAGRRGGSSYNEQFF.

Within the sample, this clone is medium-sized. The V and J genes are TRBV19 and TRBJ1-4; 9 nucleotides align to TRBD1. V lost 5 bases, J lost 6 bases, and 4 bases stayed unmatched. Germline values: CDR1 LNHDA, CDR2 SQIVND (reference sequence). The CDR3 spans 14 residues. In DNA, the CDR3 is TGTGCCAGTAGTTTGGGGACAGGGTATGAAAAACTGTTTTTT. It translates to CASSLGTGYEKLFF.

This chain uses TRBV5-1 with TRBJ2-2; no definite D call. The germline V gene encodes CDR1 SGHRS and CDR2 YFSETQ. V was cut by 0 bases and J by 5 bases, with 5 bases left in between. This CDR3 has 13 amino acids. CDR3 DNA: TGCGCCAGCAGCTTGGTTGAAACCGGGGAGCTGTTTTTT. It codes for CASSLVETGELFF.

The chain recombines TRBV10-3 with TRBJ2-7; 8 positions match TRBD1. The V segment lost 2 bases and the J segment 4 bases; nucleotides outside the gene matches: 7. CDR1 and CDR2 (germline): ENHRY, SYGVKD. The CDR3 is 15 residues long. The CDR3, as DNA: TGTGCCATCAGTGAGGAGGCAGGGGGCCTATACGAGCAGTACTTC. This encodes CAISEEAGGLYEQYF.

This rearrangement joins TRBV6-5 to TRBJ2-3, with 12 bases aligning to TRBD1. The ends lost 6 bases at V and 5 bases at J; junction bases unmatched: 6. The germline gives CDR1 MNHEY, CDR2 SVGAGI. There are 15 residues in the CDR3. CDR3: CASRKGQGAGDTQYF. CDR3 nucleotides: TGTGCCAGCAGGAAGGGACAGGGGGCAGGAGATACGCAGTATTTT.

A note on this clone: An end of the junction does not agree with germline; a read error may underlie this. The J gene is TRBJ2-3, the V gene TRBV27, with D unclear. The germline gives CDR1 MNHEY, CDR2 SMNVEV (reference sequence). CDR3 length: 11 residues. The CDR3 reads CTSSFSDTQYF. The CDR3 DNA follows: TGTACCAGCAGTTTTTCAGATACGCAGTATTTT.

This rearrangement joins TRBV25-1 to TRBJ2-1; 12 positions agree with TRBD1. The germline V gene has CDR1 MGHDK and CDR2 SYGVNS. The ends lost 7 bases at V and 9 bases at J; junction bases unmatched: 10. The CDR3 extends over 15 amino acids. CDR3 DNA: TGTGCCAGCACACGACCAGGGACAGGGGGCGGTGAGCAGTTCTTC. Protein product: CASTRPGTGGGEQFF.

V and J are TRBV14 and TRBJ1-2; D is unclear. This CDR3 has 11 residues. Germline V gene sequence: CDR1 SGHDN, CDR2 FVKESK. V lost 0 bases to trimming and J lost 11 bases, with 7 bases between them. Here the CDR3 reads CASSQDERYTF. Here the CDR3 DNA reads TGTGCCAGCAGCCAAGATGAAAGGTACACCTTC.

V usage is TRBV28 and J usage is TRBJ1-2, with D perhaps matching TRBD1 (5 bases). CDR1 MDHEN and CDR2 SYDVKM come from the germline V gene. The CDR3 is made up of 15 amino acids. V gave up 3 bases and J gave up 8 bases, with 19 bases separating them. Here the CDR3 DNA reads TGTGCCAGCAGTTTGCCAGACAGACGGTGGCAGGGCTACACCTTC. Encoded protein: CASSLPDRRWQGYTF.

The rearrangement links TRBV9 to TRBJ2-7, with 9 positions matching TRBD2. This CDR3 spans 20 amino acids. Germline values: CDR1 SGDLS, CDR2 YYNGEE. V was clipped by 7 bases and J by 0 bases; unmatched bases: 23. The CDR3: CASRGGGRDGFSPSSYEQYF. The CDR3 bases are TGTGCCAGCCGCGGGGGGGGGCGGGACGGATTTTCCCCTAGCTCCTACGAGCAGTACTTC.

The chain carries TRBV3-1 (or the pseudogene TRBV3-2) and TRBJ2-5; 8 nucleotides align to TRBD2. This CDR3 has 16 amino acids. Germline CDR1 and CDR2: LGHDT and YNNKEL (reference sequence). The V and J ends lost 3 bases and 5 bases, in that order; junction bases with no gene match: 11. The CDR3 protein is CASSHPGRGAGETQYF. For the CDR3, the DNA is TGTGCCAGCAGCCACCCGGGGCGGGGGGCCGGGGAGACCCAGTACTTC.

The chain joins TRBV7-8 to TRBJ1-3; D unresolved. The germline V gene encodes CDR1 SGHVS and CDR2 FQNEAQ. The CDR3 consists of 16 residues. V lost 0 bases to trimming and J lost 0 bases, with 9 bases between them. CDR3 nucleotides: TGTGCCAGCAGCTTAGCAGTTCAGAACTCTGGAAACACCATATATTTT. This codes for CASSLAVQNSGNTIYF.